These 15 T cell receptor beta chains originate from one sample sequenced in a study of early T cells in non-severe SARS-CoV-2 infection. MiXCR, run by TCRdb on the 5' RACE reads, gives a single entry per CDR3 protein. In the table there are about 99,000 distinct CDR3 sequences, roughly 15% of which are singletons. The sequencing sample was made of whole blood. The receptors come from an adult who was a healthcare worker with PCR-confirmed SARS-CoV-2 infection or an uninfected control (not recorded which).

This clonotype has more than one count but fewer than ten. The CDR3 reads CASSLARMGQGGEHEQFF. The CDR3 DNA reads TGTGCCAGCAGTTTGGCGCGTATGGGGCAGGGTGGGGAACATGAGCAGTTCTTC. The rearrangement links TRBV28 to TRBJ2-1, with TRBD1 as a possible D gene (5 bases). CDR1 MDHEN and CDR2 SYDVKM come from the germline V gene. V lost 3 bases and J lost 8, with 26 bases in between. This CDR3 region has 18 residues.

This clonotype was detected ten times or more. The chain employs TRBV20-1 and TRBJ1-2; TRBD1 might be the D (5 bases). Per the germline V gene, CDR1 is DFQATT and CDR2 is SNEGSKA (reference sequence). Trimming took off 3 bases at V and 7 bases at J, with 12 bases between the two ends. The CDR3 sequence is 12 residues long. CDR3 nucleotide sequence: TGCAGTGCTAGTGGGGGAGACAGTGGCTACACCTTC. Translated, it gives CSASGGDSGYTF.

The table lists this clonotype with many counts. J is TRBJ1-6 and V is TRBV7-2; 11 nucleotides agree with TRBD1. The junction had 6 bases not matched to a gene; V was cut back by 5 bases and J by 12 bases. Germline CDR1 and CDR2: SGHTA and FQGNSA. This CDR3 has 14 residues. CDR3 bases: TGTGCCAGCAGCATACCGGGACAGGGGGTACCCCTCCACTTT. This sequence encodes CASSIPGQGVPLHF.

CDR3 DNA: TGTGCCAGCAGTCCCCTAGGGAGCACAGATACGCAGTATTTT. Translated, it gives CASSPLGSTDTQYF. This sequence joins TRBV12-3 or TRBV12-4 and TRBJ2-3; D is undetermined. This CDR3 is 14 amino acids long. Trimming left V 5 bases short and J 0 bases short, with 9 bases between.

The rearrangement joins TRBV7-9 to TRBJ1-1; D gene unclear. This CDR3 has 12 residues. Germline V gives CDR1 SEHNR, CDR2 FQNEAQ (reference sequence). V lost 6 bases, J lost 7 bases, and 12 bases lay in between. Here the CDR3 DNA reads TGTGCCAGCAGTAACAGACCCGATGAAGCTTTCTTT. It is translated as CASSNRPDEAFF.

The CDR3 nucleotides read TGTGCCAGCAGCGCCGCTAGCGGGAGAAGGGATACGCAGTATTTT. This gives the protein CASSAASGRRDTQYF. The chain recombines TRBV7-6 with TRBJ2-3; 10 nucleotides agree with TRBD2. Germline V gene sequence: CDR1 SGHVS, CDR2 FNYEAQ. V shed 5 bases, J shed 6 bases, and the junction held 8 bases outside the gene matches. This CDR3 has 15 residues.

This chain uses TRBV28 with TRBJ1-6; maybe TRBD1 (6 bases). Germline-derived CDR1 and CDR2 are MDHEN and SYDVKM. CDR3 size: 15 residues. Trimming took 3 bases from V and 4 from J, leaving 10 bases between them. CDR3 in DNA: TGTGCCAGCAGTTTGTCAGGGGCTTATAATTCACCCCTCCACTTT. Translated: CASSLSGAYNSPLHF. The full variable domain, in which reference TRBV28 and TRBJ1-6 provide the parts outside the CDR3, is DVKVTQSSRYLVKRTGEKVFLECVQDMDHENMFWYRQDPGLGLRLIYFSYDVKMKEKGDIPEGYSVSREKKERFSLILESASTNQTSMYLCASSLSGAYNSPLHFGNGTRLTVT.

This clonotype was seen only a few times. The V gene is TRBV29-1, the J gene TRBJ2-7; the D gene is possibly TRBD2 (5 bases). Trimming took off 3 bases at V and 1 base at J, with 10 bases between the two ends. This CDR3 has 13 residues. CDR1 is SQVTM and CDR2 is ANQGSEA in the germline V gene. The CDR3 coding sequence is TGCAGCGTTGAGGGTAGGGAGTCCTACGAGCAGTACTTC. The encoded protein is CSVEGRESYEQYF.

This clonotype was counted ten times or more. The CDR3 DNA reads TGCGCCAGCAGCCAAGGACCGGGACATGAGAACACCGGGGAGCTGTTTTTT. Its protein product is CASSQGPGHENTGELFF. V gene TRBV4-1 combines with J gene TRBJ2-2, with TRBD1 as a possible D gene (6 bases). Trimming pared 1 base from V and 1 base from J, leaving 13 bases between. There are 17 residues in the CDR3. Germline CDR1 and CDR2: MGHRA and YSYEKL.

This clonotype occurred a few times. The chain combines TRBV7-2 with TRBJ2-3; D gene uncertain. The CDR3 length is 12 residues. V shed 0 bases and J shed 5 bases, with 3 bases lying between them. Germline V lookup: CDR1 SGHTA, CDR2 FQGNSA. The CDR3 region is CASSLAEDTQYF. The CDR3 DNA is TGTGCCAGCAGCTTAGCCGAAGATACGCAGTATTTT. The full variable domain, its missing parts supplied by reference TRBV7-2 and TRBJ2-3, is GAGVSQSPSNKVTEKGKDVELRCDPISGHTALYWYRQSLGQGLEFLIYFQGNSAPDKSGLPSDRFSAERTGGSVSTLTIQRTQQEDSAVYLCASSLAEDTQYFGPGTRLTVL.

The chain carries TRBV4-2 and TRBJ2-5; D gene uncertain. V was clipped by 1 base and J by 1 base, with 10 bases between them. This CDR3 region has 15 residues. Germline-derived CDR1 and CDR2 are LGHNA and YNFKEQ. The CDR3 sequence: CASSQGRIPQETQYF. The CDR3 DNA reads TGTGCCAGCAGCCAAGGCAGAATCCCCCAAGAGACCCAGTACTTC.

The table lists this clonotype with many counts. The V gene is TRBV27, the J gene TRBJ1-5; possibly TRBD1 for D (5 bases). V was trimmed by 2 bases and J by 0 bases, leaving 8 bases between them. This CDR3 has 15 amino acids. Germline assignment: CDR1 MNHEY and CDR2 SMNVEV (reference sequence). The CDR3 nucleotides read TGTGCCAGCAGTTTAGACAGTTATAGCAATCAGCCCCAGCATTTT. This sequence encodes CASSLDSYSNQPQHF.

This clonotype has more than one count but fewer than ten. This chain links TRBV11-2 with TRBJ2-5; possible D gene TRBD2, 6 bases. Germline CDR1 SGHAT, CDR2 FQNNGV. Trimming shortened V by 5 bases and J by 5 bases, and 15 bases separated the two germline ends. There are 14 residues in the CDR3. The CDR3 spells CASSPGGKIETQYF. The CDR3 region has the DNA TGTGCCAGCAGCCCAGGCGGGAAGATTGAGACCCAGTACTTC.

This clonotype was seen many times. CDR3 DNA sequence: TGTGCCATACAGGCCCCTGGGGCCAACGTCCTGACTTTC. This translates into CAIQAPGANVLTF. This chain joins TRBV6-2 or TRBV6-3 and TRBJ2-6, with D possibly TRBD1 on 5 matching bases. Trimming took off 10 bases at V and 2 bases at J, with 9 bases between the two ends. The CDR3 is 13 amino acids. Germline CDR1 MNHEY, CDR2 SVGEGT.

This clonotype has a count of ten or more. The chain is built from TRBV28 and TRBJ1-2, with 7 bases identical to TRBD1. V trimming: 5 bases; J trimming: 2 bases; junction bases outside the gene matches: 2. The CDR3 runs to 13 residues. Germline V gene sequence: CDR1 MDHEN, CDR2 SYDVKM. CDR3 protein: CASSMTGNYGYTF. Written as DNA, the CDR3 is TGTGCCAGCAGTATGACAGGGAACTATGGCTACACCTTC.